This passage covers 4 T cell receptor beta chains from one sample sequenced in a study of vaccination and CD4 T cells after COVID-19. No cognate antigen is known for these TCRs. Treatment in this sample: roughly 11-day PBMC culture with coronavirus spike peptide pools or control peptides (ViraFEST assay). Oncomine TCR Beta short-read sequencing was applied to DNA from cultured CD4+ T cells. TCRdb re-derived calls from the PCR reads in MiXCR, one entry per CDR3 protein. Found here are roughly 16,000 distinct CDR3 sequences, around 53% of them singletons; the top ten hold 3.7%. Specimen: CD4+ T cells from blood, cultured in vitro, collected before SARS-CoV-2 vaccination. The receptors originated from a human donor who had recovered from COVID-19.

This chain uses TRBV5-1 with TRBJ1-5; 7 nucleotides match TRBD1. V dropped 0 bases and J dropped 4; count of bases not matched to a gene: 1. CDR1 is SGHRS and CDR2 is YFSETQ in the germline V gene. The CDR3 loop spans 14 amino acids. The CDR3 DNA reads as TGCGCCAGCAGCTTGGGGGACAGAAATCAGCCCCAGCATTTT. It encodes CASSLGDRNQPQHF.

A few counts support this clonotype. This rearrangement joins TRBV7-3 to TRBJ2-7, with TRBD2 identical over 8 bases. The V gene's germline CDR1 is SGHTA and CDR2 FQGTGA. This CDR3 comprises 15 residues. V was pared by 0 bases and J by 6 bases, with 7 bases of the junction left unmatched. The CDR3 DNA is TGTGCCAGCAGCTTAACCGGGAGGGCCGTTGGCGAGCAGTACTTC. It specifies CASSLTGRAVGEQYF.

The chain recombines TRBV10-1 with TRBJ2-3, with D hard to call. CDR1 and CDR2 (germline): WNHNN, SYGVQD (reference sequence). The CDR3 has 16 residues. V gave up 1 base and J gave up 0 bases, with 11 bases separating them. CDR3 DNA sequence: TGCGCCAGCAGTGAGTGTGTGGGCCCCAGCACAGATACGCAGTATTTT. Protein sequence: CASSECVGPSTDTQYF.

This clonotype has only one observation. Germline is not matched at one junction end, which may reflect a read error. This chain connects TRBV12-3 or TRBV12-4 to TRBJ1-2; 8 bases align to TRBD1. This CDR3 is 13 amino acids long. The CDR3 sequence: CTSSRQGNYGYTF. As DNA, the CDR3 is TGTACCAGCAGTCGACAGGGGAACTATGGCTACACCTTC.